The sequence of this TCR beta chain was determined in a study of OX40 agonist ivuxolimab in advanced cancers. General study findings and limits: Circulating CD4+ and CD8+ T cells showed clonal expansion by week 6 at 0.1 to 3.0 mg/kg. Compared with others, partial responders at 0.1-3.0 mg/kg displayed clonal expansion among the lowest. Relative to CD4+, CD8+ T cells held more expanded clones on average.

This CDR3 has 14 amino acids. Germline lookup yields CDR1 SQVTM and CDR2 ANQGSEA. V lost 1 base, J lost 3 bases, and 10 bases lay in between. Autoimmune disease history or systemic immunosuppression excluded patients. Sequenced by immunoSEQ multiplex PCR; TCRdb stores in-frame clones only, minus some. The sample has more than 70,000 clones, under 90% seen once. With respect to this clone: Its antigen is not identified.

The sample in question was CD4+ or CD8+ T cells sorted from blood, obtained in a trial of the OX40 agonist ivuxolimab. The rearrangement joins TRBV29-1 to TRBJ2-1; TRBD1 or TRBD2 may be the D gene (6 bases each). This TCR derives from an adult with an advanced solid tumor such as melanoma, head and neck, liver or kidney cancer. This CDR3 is CSVEGRGSYNEQFF. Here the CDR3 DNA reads TGCAGCGTTGAAGGGAGGGGGAGCTACAATGAGCAGTTCTTC.